These 17 T cell receptor beta chains share one sample of origin, sequenced in a study of blood T cell repertoires in COVID-19. Some clones are missing from TCRdb's copy, which holds only in-frame ones; the method was immunoSEQ multiplex PCR. The sample holds 180,000 or so clones, under 90% seen once. The sequenced material came from peripheral blood. These TCRs come from a person in their 70s with COVID-19, enrolled during active disease.

The V gene is TRBV5-4, the J gene TRBJ1-2; the match to TRBD1 covers 9 bases. This CDR3 contains 15 residues. CDR1 is SGHNT and CDR2 is YYREEE in the germline V gene (reference sequence). V shed 3 bases, J shed 3 bases, and the junction held 6 bases outside the gene matches. The CDR3 protein is CASSSGTGFDYGYTF. For the CDR3, the DNA is TGTGCCAGCAGCTCCGGGACAGGGTTCGACTATGGCTACACCTTC.

This chain connects TRBV5-6 to TRBJ2-3; possibly TRBD2 for D (6 bases). V lost 3 bases to trimming and J lost 9 bases, with 23 bases between them. The CDR3 extends over 16 amino acids. Germline CDR1 reads SGHDT; CDR2 reads YYEEEE. The CDR3 spells CASSYLGGKTQSTQYF. CDR3 sequence (DNA): TGTGCCAGCAGCTACCTGGGGGGAAAAACCCAGTCCACGCAGTATTTT.

The chain uses TRBV5-6 and TRBJ2-1; D possibly corresponds to TRBD2 (6 bases). CDR1 SGHDT and CDR2 YYEEEE come from the germline V gene. V lost 3 bases to trimming and J lost 10 bases, with 14 bases between them. The length of the CDR3 is 13 residues. The CDR3: CASSYTSRREQFF. As DNA, the CDR3 is TGTGCCAGCAGCTATACTAGCCGGAGGGAGCAGTTCTTC. Complete variable domain (other parts from reference TRBV5-6 and TRBJ2-1): DAGVTQSPTHLIKTRGQQVTLRCSPKSGHDTVSWYQQALGQGPQFIFQYYEEEERQRGNFPDRFSGHQFPNYSSELNVNALLLGDSALYLCASSYTSRREQFFGPGTRLTVL.

V is TRBV7-2 and J is TRBJ1-4; the D gene is possibly TRBD1 (5 bases). V lost 2 bases and J lost 7, with 14 bases in between. The germline gives CDR1 SGHTA, CDR2 FQGNSA. The CDR3 runs 15 residues. The CDR3 sequence: CASSLNGQGGEKLFF. CDR3 bases: TGTGCCAGCAGCTTAAACGGGCAGGGCGGTGAAAAACTGTTTTTT. Using reference TRBV7-2 and TRBJ1-4 for the parts outside the CDR3, the full variable domain is GAGVSQSPSNKVTEKGKDVELRCDPISGHTALYWYRQSLGQGLEFLIYFQGNSAPDKSGLPSDRFSAERTGGSVSTLTIQRTQQEDSAVYLCASSLNGQGGEKLFFGSGTQLSVL.

The chain uses TRBV28 and TRBJ2-7, with 9 bases aligning to TRBD1. Germline CDR1 and CDR2: MDHEN and SYDVKM. The CDR3 spans 14 residues. V dropped 5 bases and J dropped 5; count of bases not matched to a gene: 7. The CDR3 sequence is CASSGHRGLNEQYF. The CDR3 DNA reads TGTGCCAGCAGTGGACACAGGGGGCTTAACGAGCAGTACTTC.

The chain employs TRBV30 and TRBJ2-3; TRBD2 agrees at 9 bases. This CDR3 spans 14 amino acids. Germline V lookup: CDR1 GTSNPN, CDR2 SVGIG (reference sequence). Trimming took 4 bases from V and 5 from J; bases not matched to a gene: 7. The CDR3 is CAWNKREVQDTQYF. The CDR3 nucleotides read TGTGCCTGGAATAAGCGGGAGGTACAAGATACGCAGTATTTT.

The J gene is TRBJ2-7, the V gene TRBV7-9, with 7 nucleotides matching TRBD1. Germline CDR1 is SEHNR and CDR2 is FQNEAQ (reference sequence). The CDR3 runs to 15 residues. The trim removed 3 bases at V and 3 bases at J, leaving 8 bases unmatched. DNA of the CDR3: TGTGCCAGCAGCTTTACTTTGGGACAGAGCTACGAGCAGTACTTC. Its protein product is CASSFTLGQSYEQYF.

The chain has TRBV5-1 and TRBJ2-7; perhaps TRBD2 as D (5 bases). This CDR3 contains 14 residues. Trimming took off 0 bases at V and 5 bases at J, with 12 bases between the two ends. Germline CDR1 and CDR2: SGHRS and YFSETQ. The CDR3 loop is CASSLGGSWDEQYF. The CDR3 region has the DNA TGCGCCAGCAGCTTGGGCGGGTCGTGGGACGAGCAGTACTTC.

The gene calls are TRBV3-1 (or the pseudogene TRBV3-2) and TRBJ2-5; D may be TRBD1 (6 bases). The CDR3 has 15 amino acids. Germline V gene sequence: CDR1 LGHDT, CDR2 YNNKEL (reference sequence). Trimming cost V 4 bases and J 2 bases, with 14 bases left between them. The CDR3 DNA follows: TGTGCCAGCAGCCGAAAGAATGACAGGCAAGAGACCCAGTACTTC. Translated: CASSRKNDRQETQYF.

J is TRBJ2-7 and V is TRBV3-1 (or the pseudogene TRBV3-2); TRBD1 aligns across 7 bases. V lost 3 bases, J lost 3 bases, and 2 bases stayed unmatched. The CDR3 contains 13 residues. Germline V gene data show CDR1 as LGHDT and CDR2 as YNNKEL (reference sequence). CDR3 nucleotides: TGTGCCAGCAGCCAGTGGACAGGCTACGAGCAGTACTTC. The encoded protein is CASSQWTGYEQYF.

The chain couples TRBV2 to TRBJ1-6, with a weak D call TRBD1 (6 bases). V shed 6 bases and J shed 7 bases, with 25 bases lying between them. Germline CDR1 reads SNHLY; CDR2 reads FYNNEI. This CDR3 spans 18 amino acids. The CDR3 sequence: CASSVETSVRGGNSPLHF. As DNA, the CDR3 is TGTGCCAGCAGCGTGGAAACCTCAGTCAGGGGAGGGAATTCACCCCTCCACTTT.

The chain carries TRBV29-1 and TRBJ2-5, with 8 bases aligning to TRBD2. The CDR3 is 12 amino acids. The germline CDR1 and CDR2 sequences are SQVTM and ANQGSEA. V was clipped by 6 bases and J by 5 bases; unmatched bases: 5. CDR3 protein: CSVPRGGETQYF. In DNA form, the CDR3 reads TGCAGCGTCCCCCGGGGGGGGGAGACCCAGTACTTC.

The V and J genes are TRBV7-7 and TRBJ2-1; 7 bases fit TRBD2. This CDR3 contains 16 residues. V dropped 5 bases and J dropped 4; count of bases not matched to a gene: 11. CDR1 SSHAT and CDR2 FNYEAQ come from the germline V gene (reference sequence). CDR3 residues: CASSPRVLAVYNEQFF. CDR3 nucleotides: TGTGCCAGCAGCCCCCGCGTTCTAGCGGTTTACAATGAGCAGTTCTTC.

The rearrangement links TRBV10-2 to TRBJ1-1, with unresolved D. The germline CDR1 and CDR2 sequences are WSHSY and SAAADI. V gave up 3 bases and J gave up 10 bases, with 12 bases separating them. The CDR3 contains 12 residues. The CDR3: CASSDLGVGAFF. The CDR3 nucleotides are TGCGCCAGCAGTGACTTGGGCGTGGGAGCTTTCTTT.

This chain uses TRBV5-6 with TRBJ2-5; no firm D call. CDR1 and CDR2 from the germline V gene are SGHDT and YYEEEE. Trimming took 1 base from V and 5 from J, leaving 15 bases between them. This CDR3 is 15 amino acids long. DNA of the CDR3: TGTGCCAGCAGCTTGAAGGTGACAAGCCGGGAGACCCAGTACTTC. It codes for CASSLKVTSRETQYF. Drawing the rest from reference TRBV5-6 and TRBJ2-5, the complete variable domain is DAGVTQSPTHLIKTRGQQVTLRCSPKSGHDTVSWYQQALGQGPQFIFQYYEEEERQRGNFPDRFSGHQFPNYSSELNVNALLLGDSALYLCASSLKVTSRETQYFGPGTRLLVL.

J is TRBJ2-7 and V is TRBV28; 8 bases are shared with TRBD2. With V trimmed by 6 bases and J by 0 bases, 7 bases remained unmatched. Germline lookup yields CDR1 MDHEN and CDR2 SYDVKM. This CDR3 has 15 residues. The CDR3 loop is CASREVAGSSYEQYF. The CDR3 bases are TGTGCCAGCAGAGAGGTAGCGGGGAGCTCCTACGAGCAGTACTTC.

The chain has TRBV19 and TRBJ1-6; unclear D gene. Trimming took off 3 bases at V and 8 bases at J, with 8 bases between the two ends. The germline CDR1 and CDR2 sequences are LNHDA and SQIVND (reference sequence). This CDR3 is built from 13 residues. CDR3 nucleotides: TGTGCCAGTAGTATCATGAGGGATTCACCCCTCCACTTT. Its translation: CASSIMRDSPLHF. Based on the CDR3 plus reference TRBV19 and TRBJ1-6, the full variable domain is DGGITQSPKYLFRKEGQNVTLSCEQNLNHDAMYWYRQDPGQGLRLIYYSQIVNDFQKGDIAEGYSVSREKKESFPLTVTSAQKNPTAFYLCASSIMRDSPLHFGNGTRLTVT.